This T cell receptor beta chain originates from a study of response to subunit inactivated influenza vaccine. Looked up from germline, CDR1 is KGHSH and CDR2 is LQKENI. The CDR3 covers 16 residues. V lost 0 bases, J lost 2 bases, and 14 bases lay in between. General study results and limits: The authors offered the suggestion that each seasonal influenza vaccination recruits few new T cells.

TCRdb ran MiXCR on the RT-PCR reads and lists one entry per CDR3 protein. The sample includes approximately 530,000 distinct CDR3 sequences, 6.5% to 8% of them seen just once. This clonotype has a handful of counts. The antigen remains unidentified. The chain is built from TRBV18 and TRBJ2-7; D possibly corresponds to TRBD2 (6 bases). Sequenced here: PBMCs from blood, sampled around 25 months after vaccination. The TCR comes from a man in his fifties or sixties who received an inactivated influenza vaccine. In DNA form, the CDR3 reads TGTGCCAGCTCACCACCTATGGCTAGCGCTACCTACGAGCAGTACTTC. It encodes CASSPPMASATYEQYF. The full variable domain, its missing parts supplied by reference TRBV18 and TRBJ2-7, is NAGVMQNPRHLVRRRGQEARLRCSPMKGHSHVYWYRQLPEEGLKFMVYLQKENIIDESGMPKERFSAEFPKEGPSILRIQQVVRGDSAAYFCASSPPMASATYEQYFGPGTRLTVT.